The rows below give T cell receptor beta chains drawn from one sample of a study of cytomegalovirus exposure and HLA in healthy donors. Data came from immunoSEQ multiplex PCR; TCRdb stores just in-frame clones and leaves some out. Here the sample spans about 110,000 clones, 74% being singletons. Source material: PBMCs. The receptors were sampled from a man over 45 in good health and CMV-seropositive. The CDR3 runs from the conserved cysteine through the conserved F or W. The D gene is left open where the match is weak. Only some rows state a clone size, as once, few, many or a class for expanded clones.

j_gene: TRBJ2-3; v_gene: TRBV7-7; abundance: -; d_gene: -; CDR3aa: CASSLGTPNTDTQYF; CDR3nt: TGTGCCAGCAGCTTAGGGACTCCCAACACAGATACGCAGTATTTT
j_gene: TRBJ2-7; v_gene: TRBV7-2; abundance: -; d_gene: TRBD2; CDR3aa: CASSPQGGQAYEQYF; CDR3nt: TGTGCCAGCAGCCCGCAGGGAGGGCAGGCCTACGAGCAGTACTTC
j_gene: TRBJ1-4; v_gene: TRBV20-1; abundance: -; d_gene: -; CDR3aa: CSAREGALGGF; CDR3nt: TGCAGTGCTAGAGAGGGGGCGTTGGGTGGTTTT
j_gene: TRBJ1-1; v_gene: TRBV5-1; abundance: -; d_gene: TRBD1; CDR3aa: CASSQGAQAFF; CDR3nt: TGCGCCAGCAGTCAGGGGGCGCAGGCTTTCTTT
j_gene: TRBJ2-3; v_gene: TRBV7-9; abundance: -; d_gene: -; CDR3aa: CASSLGVAPGADTQYF; CDR3nt: TGTGCCAGCAGCTTAGGGGTCGCCCCAGGCGCAGATACGCAGTATTTT
j_gene: TRBJ2-7; v_gene: TRBV13; abundance: once; d_gene: TRBD1; CDR3aa: CASSSQGQGGGYEQYF; CDR3nt: TGTGCCAGCAGCTCACAGGGACAGGGGGGAGGCTACGAGCAGTACTTC
j_gene: TRBJ1-2; v_gene: TRBV11-2; abundance: -; d_gene: TRBD1; CDR3aa: CASSLGTGDYGYTF; CDR3nt: TGTGCCAGCAGCTTAGGGACAGGGGACTATGGCTACACCTTC
j_gene: TRBJ2-4; v_gene: TRBV18; abundance: -; d_gene: -; CDR3aa: CASSPAGVIQYF; CDR3nt: TGTGCCAGCTCACCGGCCGGGGTCATTCAGTACTTC
j_gene: TRBJ2-3; v_gene: TRBV5-1; abundance: -; d_gene: TRBD2; CDR3aa: CASSSGLAVDTQYF; CDR3nt: TGCGCCAGCAGCTCCGGACTAGCGGTCGATACGCAGTATTTT
j_gene: TRBJ1-5; v_gene: TRBV7-7; abundance: -; d_gene: TRBD1; CDR3aa: CASSRDRDQPQHF; CDR3nt: TGTGCCAGCAGCCGGGACAGAGATCAGCCCCAGCATTTT
j_gene: TRBJ2-5; v_gene: TRBV28; abundance: -; d_gene: TRBD2; CDR3aa: CASSSGQGGGAQETQYF; CDR3nt: TGTGCCAGCAGTAGCGGCCAGGGCGGGGGGGCACAAGAGACCCAGTACTTC
j_gene: TRBJ2-7; v_gene: TRBV30; abundance: once; d_gene: TRBD1; CDR3aa: CAWSPPRGTGTYEQYF; CDR3nt: TGTGCCTGGAGTCCCCCAAGGGGGACAGGAACTTACGAGCAGTACTTC
j_gene: TRBJ2-2; v_gene: TRBV5-1; abundance: -; d_gene: -; CDR3aa: CASSLGTPNTGELFF; CDR3nt: TGCGCCAGCAGCCTCGGGACTCCGAACACCGGGGAGCTGTTTTTT
j_gene: TRBJ2-7; v_gene: TRBV5-1; abundance: once; d_gene: TRBD2; CDR3aa: CASSPPTSGGIEQYF; CDR3nt: TGCGCCAGCAGCCCCCCCACTAGCGGGGGTATCGAGCAGTACTTC
j_gene: TRBJ2-7; v_gene: TRBV7-7; abundance: -; d_gene: TRBD2; CDR3aa: CASSNNRVDSGGPSSYEQYF; CDR3nt: TGTGCCAGCAGCAACAACCGGGTAGATAGCGGGGGCCCGAGCTCCTACGAGCAGTACTTC
j_gene: TRBJ2-5; v_gene: TRBV6-5; abundance: -; d_gene: TRBD2; CDR3aa: CASRAGTSGMETQYF; CDR3nt: TGTGCCAGCAGGGCCGGGACTAGCGGGATGGAGACCCAGTACTTC
j_gene: TRBJ1-2; v_gene: TRBV29-1; abundance: -; d_gene: -; CDR3aa: CSVDFQGQGLVGYGYTF; CDR3nt: TGCAGCGTTGATTTTCAGGGGCAGGGATTAGTCGGTTATGGCTACACCTTC
j_gene: TRBJ1-2; v_gene: TRBV6-6; abundance: -; d_gene: -; CDR3aa: CATSMTAAYGYTF; CDR3nt: TGTGCCACCTCAATGACCGCGGCCTATGGCTACACCTTC
j_gene: TRBJ1-1; v_gene: TRBV19; abundance: -; d_gene: TRBD1; CDR3aa: CASSPLTGGRGNTEAFF; CDR3nt: TGTGCCAGTAGTCCCTTGACAGGGGGCCGAGGGAACACTGAAGCTTTCTTT
j_gene: TRBJ2-5; v_gene: TRBV4-1; abundance: few; d_gene: TRBD1; CDR3aa: CASSQDPVNRGKETQYF; CDR3nt: TGCGCCAGCAGCCAAGATCCTGTTAACAGGGGGAAAGAGACCCAGTACTTC
j_gene: TRBJ1-1; v_gene: TRBV7-3; abundance: few; d_gene: -; CDR3aa: CASSQQAMNTEAFF; CDR3nt: TGTGCCAGCAGCCAACAGGCCATGAACACTGAAGCTTTCTTT
j_gene: TRBJ2-5; v_gene: TRBV27; abundance: -; d_gene: TRBD1; CDR3aa: CASSWDRDSETQYF; CDR3nt: TGTGCCAGCAGTTGGGACAGGGACTCCGAGACCCAGTACTTC
j_gene: TRBJ2-5; v_gene: TRBV5-4; abundance: few; d_gene: -; CDR3aa: CASSHVRGYQETQYF; CDR3nt: TGTGCCAGCAGCCATGTCCGGGGGTACCAAGAGACCCAGTACTTC
j_gene: TRBJ2-6; v_gene: TRBV7-9; abundance: -; d_gene: -; CDR3aa: CASSLVFGRVSGANVLTF; CDR3nt: TGTGCCAGCAGCTTAGTTTTTGGCAGGGTGTCTGGGGCCAACGTCCTGACTTTC
j_gene: TRBJ2-1; v_gene: TRBV18; abundance: -; d_gene: TRBD2; CDR3aa: CASSPQSSGRGNEQFF; CDR3nt: TGTGCCAGCTCACCACAGTCTAGCGGGAGAGGCAATGAGCAGTTCTTC
j_gene: TRBJ1-6; v_gene: TRBV18; abundance: -; d_gene: TRBD1; CDR3aa: CASSPTRGQDSPLHF; CDR3nt: TGTGCCAGCTCACCAACAAGGGGGCAAGATTCACCCCTCCACTTT
j_gene: TRBJ2-7; v_gene: TRBV6-6; abundance: -; d_gene: TRBD1; CDR3aa: CASSYSTGISYEQYF; CDR3nt: TGTGCCAGCAGTTACTCGACAGGGATTTCCTACGAGCAGTACTTC
j_gene: TRBJ1-2; v_gene: TRBV7-8; abundance: few; d_gene: -; CDR3aa: CASSLVGGSYTF; CDR3nt: TGTGCCAGCAGCTTAGTTGGGGGGAGCTACACCTTC
j_gene: TRBJ2-7; v_gene: TRBV29-1; abundance: -; d_gene: TRBD2; CDR3aa: CSVGPTGGRAEQYF; CDR3nt: TGCAGCGTTGGACCTACGGGAGGGCGAGCCGAGCAGTACTTC
j_gene: TRBJ2-5; v_gene: TRBV5-1; abundance: -; d_gene: -; CDR3aa: CASTGGQETQYF; CDR3nt: TGCGCCAGTACTGGCGGTCAAGAGACCCAGTACTTC
j_gene: TRBJ1-2; v_gene: TRBV6-1; abundance: -; d_gene: TRBD1; CDR3aa: CASSHRGWDYGYTF; CDR3nt: TGTGCCAGCAGTCACAGGGGCTGGGATTATGGCTACACCTTC
j_gene: TRBJ1-4; v_gene: TRBV4-1; abundance: -; d_gene: -; CDR3aa: CASSQEGWPRVGEKLFF; CDR3nt: TGCGCCAGCAGCCAAGAAGGGTGGCCCAGGGTTGGCGAAAAACTGTTTTTT
j_gene: TRBJ2-1; v_gene: TRBV5-1; abundance: -; d_gene: -; CDR3aa: CASSFLGGNEQFF; CDR3nt: TGCGCCAGCAGCTTTCTAGGGGGCAATGAGCAGTTCTTC
j_gene: TRBJ1-2; v_gene: TRBV9; abundance: -; d_gene: -; CDR3aa: CASSVLQGSYGYTF; CDR3nt: TGTGCCAGCAGCGTACTTCAGGGGTCCTATGGCTACACCTTC
j_gene: TRBJ1-1; v_gene: TRBV18; abundance: once; d_gene: -; CDR3aa: CASSPETATEAFF; CDR3nt: TGTGCCAGCTCACCAGAGACTGCTACTGAAGCTTTCTTT
j_gene: TRBJ2-5; v_gene: TRBV2; abundance: -; d_gene: -; CDR3aa: CASSEAQRGGETQYF; CDR3nt: TGTGCCAGCAGTGAGGCACAGAGGGGGGGGGAGACCCAGTACTTC
j_gene: TRBJ1-1; v_gene: TRBV5-1; abundance: -; d_gene: -; CDR3aa: CASSLARGMNTEAFF; CDR3nt: TGCGCCAGCAGCTTGGCCCGGGGGATGAACACTGAAGCTTTCTTT
j_gene: TRBJ1-2; v_gene: TRBV7-2; abundance: few; d_gene: TRBD1; CDR3aa: CASSTTPGTGVNYGYTF; CDR3nt: TGTGCCAGCAGCACAACCCCCGGGACAGGTGTTAACTATGGCTACACCTTC
j_gene: TRBJ1-4; v_gene: TRBV5-5; abundance: -; d_gene: -; CDR3aa: CASSSDRRNEKLFF; CDR3nt: TGTGCCAGCAGCTCAGACCGGAGGAACGAAAAACTGTTTTTT
j_gene: TRBJ2-1; v_gene: TRBV11-3; abundance: once; d_gene: TRBD2; CDR3aa: CASSFSGSVNNEQFF; CDR3nt: TGTGCCAGCAGCTTTAGCGGGAGCGTCAACAATGAGCAGTTCTTC
j_gene: TRBJ1-1; v_gene: TRBV27; abundance: -; d_gene: -; CDR3aa: CASSVGLNTEAFF; CDR3nt: TGTGCCAGCAGTGTTGGACTCAACACTGAAGCTTTCTTT
j_gene: TRBJ2-3; v_gene: TRBV10-3; abundance: -; d_gene: -; CDR3aa: CAISELGSPDTQYF; CDR3nt: TGTGCCATCAGTGAACTGGGGAGTCCAGATACGCAGTATTTT
j_gene: TRBJ1-2; v_gene: TRBV19; abundance: few; d_gene: -; CDR3aa: CASSSSSQGTWAYGYTF; CDR3nt: TGTGCCAGTAGTTCCTCATCGCAGGGAACTTGGGCATATGGCTACACCTTC
j_gene: TRBJ2-3; v_gene: TRBV30; abundance: -; d_gene: TRBD1; CDR3aa: CAWTGTGITDTQYF; CDR3nt: TGTGCCTGGACCGGGACAGGCATCACAGATACGCAGTATTTT
j_gene: TRBJ2-2; v_gene: TRBV2; abundance: few; d_gene: -; CDR3aa: CASRYSGELFF; CDR3nt: TGTGCCAGCAGGTATTCCGGGGAGCTGTTTTTT